This T cell receptor beta chain was identified during a study of cytomegalovirus exposure and HLA in healthy donors. Study-wide points: Presence/absence results assume similar sequencing depth per donor, which may not hold. Associated with HLA alleles at 0.05 false discovery rate in a later analysis were over 15,000 TCR beta sequences.

Both 60 Vbeta primers and 13 Jbeta primers went into the PCR. Some clones are missing from TCRdb's copy, which holds only in-frame ones; the method was immunoSEQ multiplex PCR. The sample comprises some 100,000 clones, 60% to 80% of which are singletons, and almost 5% rests with the top ten. As regards this clone: The target antigen is unknown. The same CDR3 arises from other DNA sequences in this sample as well.

Sample: PBMCs. This TCR was recovered from a man aged 50-60 years in good health and CMV-seropositive.

CDR3 residues: CASSELEGVNSPLHF. The DNA for the CDR3 is TGTGCCAGCAGTGAACTGGAGGGAGTAAATTCACCCCTCCACTTT. The V gene is TRBV6-1, the J gene TRBJ1-6; D gene uncertain. From germline, CDR1 is MNHNS and CDR2 SASEGT. V shed 2 bases and J shed 7 bases, with 12 bases lying between them. This CDR3 spans 15 amino acids.